This TCR beta chain was observed in a study of human T cells and chemical hapten exposure. The germline V gene has CDR1 DFQATT and CDR2 SNEGSKA (reference sequence). This CDR3 comprises 14 residues. Trimming took 3 bases from V and 5 from J; bases not matched to a gene: 7. On this clonotype itself: Its target is unknown.

Notes on the study in general: Significantly greater numbers of large CDR3 similarity clusters came from expanded TCRs than from controls.

The time point was: patch test 1, 2 weeks after DPC sensitization. Treatment given: therapeutic diphenylcyclopropenone sensitization with weekly scalp DPC. A single record per CDR3 protein comes from TCRdb applying MiXCR to the RACE reads. In the table there are some 94,000 distinct CDR3 sequences, around 11% of which are singletons. This material consisted of whole blood, taken in connection with sensitization to the hapten diphenylcyclopropenone (DPC). The rearrangement joins TRBV20-1 to TRBJ2-1, with 7 bases matching TRBD2. The clonotype originates from a woman in her forties with alopecia areata. Some clones in this sample may be carry-over from other donors' samples. The CDR3 nucleotides read TGCAGTGCTAGCGGCCCGACTAGCCACAATGAGCAGTTCTTC. This translates into CSASGPTSHNEQFF.